This T cell receptor beta chain was profiled in a study of blood T cell repertoires in COVID-19. As originally analysed: Reference gene primers were amplified, and this amplification served to estimate nucleated cell counts. Repertoires were generated with immunoSEQ multiplex PCR, while TCRdb's copy carries only in-frame clones and drops some. V, J and clone size were drawn from that table, and D and trimming were deduced from the DNA. The sample lists about 62,000 clones, more than 75% occurring once. CDR1 and CDR2 (germline): SGHDN, FVKESK. V was pared by 2 bases and J by 4 bases, with 14 bases between. The CDR3 has 15 amino acids.

The TCR was taken from a man in his 70s with acute or convalescent COVID-19. Sequencing was carried out using peripheral blood. This chain joins TRBV14 and TRBJ1-1; TRBD1 is a possible D gene (6 bases). The CDR3 bases are TGTGCCAGCAGCCAATTTCAGGGGCTGGGCACTGAAGCTTTCTTT. Protein sequence: CASSQFQGLGTEAFF.